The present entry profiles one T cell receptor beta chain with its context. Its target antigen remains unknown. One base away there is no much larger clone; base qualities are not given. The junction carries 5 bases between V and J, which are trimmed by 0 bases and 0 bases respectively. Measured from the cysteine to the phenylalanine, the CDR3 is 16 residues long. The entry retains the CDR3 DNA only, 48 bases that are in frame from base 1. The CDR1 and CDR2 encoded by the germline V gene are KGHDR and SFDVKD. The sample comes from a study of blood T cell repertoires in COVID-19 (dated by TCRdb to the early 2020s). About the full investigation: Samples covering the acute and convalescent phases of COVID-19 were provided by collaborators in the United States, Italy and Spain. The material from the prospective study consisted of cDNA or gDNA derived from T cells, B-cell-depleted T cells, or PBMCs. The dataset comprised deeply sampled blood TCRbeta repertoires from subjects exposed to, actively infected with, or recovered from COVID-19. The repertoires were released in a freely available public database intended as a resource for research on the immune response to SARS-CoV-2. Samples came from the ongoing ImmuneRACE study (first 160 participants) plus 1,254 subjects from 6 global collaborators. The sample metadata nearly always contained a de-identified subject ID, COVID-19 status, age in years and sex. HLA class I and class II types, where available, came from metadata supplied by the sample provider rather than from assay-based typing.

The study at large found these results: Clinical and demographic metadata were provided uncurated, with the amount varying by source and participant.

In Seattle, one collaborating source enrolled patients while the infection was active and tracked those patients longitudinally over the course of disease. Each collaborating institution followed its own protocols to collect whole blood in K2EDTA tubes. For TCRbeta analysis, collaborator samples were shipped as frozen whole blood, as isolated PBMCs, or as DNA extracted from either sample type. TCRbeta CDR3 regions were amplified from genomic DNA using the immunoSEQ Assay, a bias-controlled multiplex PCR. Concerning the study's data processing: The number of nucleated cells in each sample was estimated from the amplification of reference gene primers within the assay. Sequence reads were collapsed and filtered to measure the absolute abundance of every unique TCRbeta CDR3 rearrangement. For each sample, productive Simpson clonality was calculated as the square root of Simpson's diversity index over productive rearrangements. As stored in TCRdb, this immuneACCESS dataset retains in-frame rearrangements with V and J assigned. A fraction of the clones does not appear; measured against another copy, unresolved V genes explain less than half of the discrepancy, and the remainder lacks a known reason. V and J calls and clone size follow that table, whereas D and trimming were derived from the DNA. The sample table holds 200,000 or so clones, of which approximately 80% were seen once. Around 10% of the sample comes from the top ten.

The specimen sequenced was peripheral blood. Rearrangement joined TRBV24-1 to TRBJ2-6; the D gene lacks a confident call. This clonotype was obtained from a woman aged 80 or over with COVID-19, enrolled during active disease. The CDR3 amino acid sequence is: CATSDLPNSGANVLTF. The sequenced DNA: TGTGCCACCAGTGATTTGCCCAACTCTGGGGCCAACGTCCTGACTTTC.